This TCR beta chain emerged from a study of PD-L1 blockade in urothelial cancer. Whole-study context: Atezolizumab therapy began for patients at some point between 2014 and 2016, dosed at 1,200 mg intravenously every 3 weeks. T cells numbered a median of roughly 150,000 in the blood samples.

CDR1 and CDR2 (germline): SEHNR, FQNEAQ (reference sequence). Trimming removed 4 bases from V and 5 bases from J; junction bases left unmatched: 5. The CDR3 consists of 15 residues. Notes on this clone: Its antigen is still unknown.

What went into each PCR as a spike was synthetic TCR analog templates. Clones were sequenced by immunoSEQ multiplex PCR, and TCRdb holds only the in-frame ones, with some missing. The table records roughly 54,000 clones, 70% to 90% of them present only once. Findings and caveats of the study: Below-median pretreatment blood TCR clonality was a predictor of better survival.

The time point denotes: pretreatment peripheral blood. The clonotype was recovered from a woman aged 60-75 years with urothelial cancer. The source material was PBMCs, sampled around atezolizumab (anti-PD-L1) treatment. This chain uses TRBV7-9 with TRBJ2-1, with TRBD2 matching over 10 bases. The CDR3 protein is CASSSSGRVHNEQFF. CDR3 DNA: TGTGCCAGCAGCTCTAGCGGGAGAGTCCACAATGAGCAGTTCTTC.